The present TCR beta chain was sequenced within a study of cytomegalovirus exposure and HLA in healthy donors. At the level of the study: Of all 398 donors who were genotyped, roughly 83% belonged to the Caucasian-associated ancestry cluster.

This clone was detected only a few times. Its antigen is still unknown. Nominally healthy donors were sampled, though unrecorded immune exposures were likely. The germline V gene has CDR1 SGHRS and CDR2 YFSETQ. Germline trimming cut 4 bases from V and 2 bases from J; bases unmatched to any gene: 9. This CDR3 spans 16 amino acids. General observations from the study: Being indistinguishable, some V segments were excluded, TRBV6-2 and TRBV6-3 among them. Earlier analysis found most TCR beta V segments productive about 90% or about 30% of the time.

It was with 60 Vbeta and 13 Jbeta primers that the PCR ran. Sequenced by immunoSEQ multiplex PCR; TCRdb stores in-frame clones only, minus some. The table shows some 120,000 clones, with less than 80% occurring only once. What was sequenced was PBMCs. The genes are TRBV5-1 and TRBJ2-3; 8 bases match TRBD2. The TCR originated in a woman in her thirties or forties in good health and CMV-seropositive. The CDR3 protein is CASSTTGTSHTDTQYF. The CDR3 DNA sequence: TGCGCCAGCAGCACTACCGGGACTAGTCACACAGATACGCAGTATTTT.